Here is one T cell receptor (beta chain) with its context. This clone has a handful of counts. The antigen it binds to is not known. No per-base quality is available; no much larger clone lies one base away. In total, just over 650 healthy bone marrow donors made up the cohort. Cohort members were all nominally healthy when sampled, although unrecorded immune exposures were likely present. The donor tested CMV seropositive and was one of the 289 seropositive cohort members. A peripheral blood sample was provided by each donor, and peripheral blood mononuclear cells were used for TCR beta sequencing. Genomic DNA extraction from the blood cell samples was performed with the Qiagen DNeasy Blood Extraction Kit. This specimen belongs to a study of cytomegalovirus exposure and HLA in healthy donors (dated by TCRdb to between 2016 and 2019). Context from the whole study: In an earlier analysis of fewer than 750 of the donors, about 270 Gb of sequence data and 120 million or so unique TCR beta sequences from roughly 180 million T cells were reported. To decide whether each TCR beta V gene segment behaved as functional or pseudogenic, an earlier analysis of several hundred of the donors relied on high-throughput TCR beta sequencing. Of the roughly 420 genotyped donors, 81% were placed in the genetic ancestry cluster associated with self-reported Caucasian donors. The study used immunosequencing to profile the T cell repertoires of some 600 subjects and linked those repertoires to cytomegalovirus serostatus. The study aimed to test whether cataloging public T cell receptors could reveal signatures of past pathogen exposure. Roughly 290 gigabases of sequencing data and around 90 million unique TCR sequences made up an early release that covered about 640 HLA-typed donors. To predict cytomegalovirus infection status, the study brought together high-throughput TCR immunosequencing, statistical association of individual TCRs with disease status, and machine learning. A later genetic analysis used genome-wide SNP genotypes for about three fifths of the 666 donors, treating that subset as a discovery cohort. In a later analysis, previously published TCR beta repertoires from about 670 donors were re-analyzed and high-resolution HLA genotyping was added so that TCR occurrence patterns could be studied. Typing coverage differed by locus: A, B, C, DRB1 and DQB1 were typed in about 629-640 donors, DQA1 in about 510, DPA1 in 600 to 610, and DPB1 in 450 to 480. Donor age, sex, ethnicity and CMV serostatus were compiled alongside the repertoire data. On average, approximately 250,000 unique TCR beta nucleotide sequences were sequenced per donor among a few hundred genotyped donors of the cohort, with roughly a sixth of those sequences being non-productive. HLA typing included class I and class II loci at four-digit resolution. A separate validation cohort of 100 to 150 different subjects was used in addition to the approximately 640-subject first cohort. Four or five DR-DQ haplotypes were treated as single units for association and clustering because of strong linkage in the cohort. All discovery cohort repertoires had been generated using a single sequencing platform. The later analysis used no new phenotypic data to find candidate immune exposures, relying instead on TCR beta sequences and their occurrence across donors. On the study overall, not on this receptor specifically: This cohort had only TCR beta chains sequenced, and the lack of alpha or paired-chain data limited which features could be detected. The earlier analysis of almost 600 of the donors excluded some 15 rarely observed V segments, including chromosome 9 orphons, because counts were too low. In the study, around 150 TCR beta chains were listed as associated with cytomegalovirus. In vitro tests confirmed that a few of the cytomegalovirus-associated TCR beta chains recognize cytomegalovirus antigens. In both the original and validation cohorts, the classifier was reported to diagnose cytomegalovirus status with high specificity and sensitivity. An association between a missense DCLRE1C variant and V-gene and J-gene trimming of TCR beta chains was found in a later genetic analysis and replicated in an independent cohort. In a later analysis, HLA-associated TCR beta chains were found to be more clonally expanded and to have lower generation probabilities than equally common non-associated chains. Linkage disequilibrium might explain the correlated functional status among segregating V segments, but an unknown experimental factor could not be ruled out. Because the 87-base-pair reads could not distinguish some IMGT-functional V segments, including TRBV6-2 and TRBV6-3, those segments were excluded. A cluster of highly shared sequence variants was judged likely to represent a technical artifact of the sequencing pipeline. Assigning TCR associations to individual alleles was difficult when HLA alleles, especially DR and DQ, strongly co-occurred. An earlier analysis of 587 of the donors showed that most TCR beta V segments appeared in productive rearrangements either about 87% or about 30% of the time, which broadly matched IMGT annotations. According to a later analysis, parvovirus B19, influenza, CMV and Epstein-Barr virus appeared linked to several top co-occurrence clusters. Most CMV-associated TCR beta chains appeared to be HLA-restricted in a later analysis, and the HLA associations seemed to be driven largely by CMV exposure. A further reported finding was that TCR beta sequences accurately predicted the HLA-A and HLA-B alleles for most subjects in the first cohort. At a false discovery rate of 0.05, a later analysis linked 16,951 TCR beta sequences to specific HLA alleles. In a later analysis, the rate of TCR association differed among HLA loci, with DRB1 alleles having the most associated TCRs and HLA-C alleles having the fewest. HLA typing was unavailable for some donors at each locus, so association tests used only the typed subset. The authors suggested that the approach could potentially be generalized to other disease states and immunological phenotypes. For the cohort, immune exposure information was limited to CMV serostatus. Roughly uniform sequencing depth across donors was assumed in presence/absence analyses, although this assumption may not hold. Most TCR sequences were observed very rarely across donors, whereas some public TCRs were present in many individuals. According to a later genetic analysis, donors in an Asian-associated ancestry cluster had fewer N-insertions in productive TCRs than the approximately 650-donor mean.

Library preparation was by the immunoSEQ multiplex PCR assay. A mixture of 60 forward primers for TCR Vbeta segments and 13 reverse primers for TCR Jbeta segments was used in the multiplex PCR. The CDR3 region of rearranged TCR beta genes was amplified from genomic DNA with a multiplex PCR assay. The amplified TCR beta libraries were sequenced on the Illumina HiSeq System as 87-base-pair reads. The study's own analysis went as follows. Across the roughly 600 repertoires, a later analysis counted around 80 million unique TCR beta chains, 9 million to 14 million of which were shared by at least two donors. A nearest-neighbor algorithm error-corrected the raw reads and collapsed the reads into unique sequences, merging closely related sequences to remove PCR and sequencing errors. CDR3 sequences were aligned to IMGT reference sequences to assign V, D and J gene segments. For a sequence to be retained, a match of at least six nucleotides was required to both a V gene segment and a J gene segment. A rearrangement counted as productive if the CDR3 had no stop codons and remained in frame with V and J, and every other rearrangement counted as non-productive. CDR3 was defined by IMGT convention, running from the second conserved V-encoded cysteine to the conserved J-encoded phenylalanine. In an earlier analysis of more than 550 of the donors, sequences lacking an unambiguous match to a single V gene segment were excluded. In an earlier analysis of approximately 550 of the donors, V segments were called functional above 56.7% productive rearrangements and were called segregating when the between-donor standard deviation exceeded 5%. A statistical classification framework was built to diagnose cytomegalovirus status from the catalog of TCR beta chain sequences. In a later analysis, TCR nucleotide sequences were compared against IMGT/GENE-DB human TR gene sequences so that V and J genes could be assigned. In a later analysis, CDR3 sequences and most-parsimonious VDJ recombination scenarios were assigned using the TCRdist pipeline. In a later analysis, every TCR beta chain was defined by the combination of its CDR3 amino acid sequence and its V-gene family, and reads without a unique V-gene family were dropped. As a way to deal with suspected cross-contamination and a sequencing artifact, a later analysis dropped 500 to 700 nucleotide sequences that were highly shared and had low generation probability. For each public chain, a later analysis derived a clonal expansion index from normalized ranks of inferred template counts within each repertoire. In a later analysis, generation probabilities were computed with a VDJ recombination model fitted to out-of-frame rearrangements, and the resulting probabilities were checked against IGoR. Hypergeometric tests were used in a later analysis to score TCR-TCR, TCR-HLA and TCR-CMV co-occurrence, with a repertoire-size bias correction applied to the TCR pairs. In a later analysis, false discovery rates were estimated by permuting HLA or CMV assignments 20 times. A later analysis grouped co-occurring TCRs with DBSCAN, adding TCRdist sequence similarity when clustering within HLA-allele-positive subsets. Co-occurrence clustering excluded repertoires with fewer than 30,000 or more than 120,000 public chains, plus five with anomalous nucleotide sharing. The clones in this table, taken by TCRdb from immuneACCESS, are in-frame only. Not every clone is retained; where verified, under half of the shortfall comes from an unresolved V gene, and the cause of the rest is unknown. That table gives V, J and clone size, and the DNA gave D and trimming. This sample lists fewer than 130,000 clones; 80% to 85% were detected once. The ten largest clones take up around 3% of the sample.

Spanning cysteine to phenylalanine, the CDR3 consists of 15 amino acids. CDR3 DNA is the only sequence kept; it has 45 bases, read in frame from the first base. CDR1 and CDR2, per the germline V gene (reference sequence), are MNHNY and SVGAGI. A distance of 14 bases separates the germline ends of V and J, which lose 2 bases and 4 bases respectively. The TCR was taken from a woman in her sixties in good health and CMV-seropositive. The rearrangement joined TRBV6-6 to TRBJ1-2; the best D guess is TRBD1, with 5 bases matching. Sample: PBMCs. The sequence in DNA is TGTGCCAGCAGTTACGGGGCAGGGCGTTCCTATGGCTACACCTTC. It codes for CASSYGAGRSYGYTF.